These 3 T cell receptor beta chains originate from one sample sequenced in a study of shared clonotypes between healthy human individuals. The assay was immunoSEQ multiplex PCR, and TCRdb's table has in-frame clones only and misses some. Here the sample spans about 510,000 clones, around 79% being singletons. Material for sequencing was PBMCs. Source of these receptors: a woman aged 35 to 49 in good health. Some clones in this sample may be carry-over from other donors' samples.

The chain joins TRBV6-5 to TRBJ1-1, with a possible D match to TRBD1 (5 bases). The germline CDR1 and CDR2 sequences are MNHEY and SVGAGI. This CDR3 region has 14 residues. Trimming took off 2 bases at V and 3 bases at J, with 10 bases between the two ends. CDR3 residues: CASSYRRGYTEAFF. CDR3 nucleotides: TGTGCCAGCAGTTACAGGAGGGGCTACACTGAAGCTTTCTTT.

This clone was found once. The CDR3 DNA follows: TGTGCCAGCAGTTTAAGCGGGGGCTACAATGAGCAGTTCTTC. Residues: CASSLSGGYNEQFF. V and J are TRBV28 and TRBJ2-1, with 8 bases matching TRBD2. CDR1 and CDR2 from the germline V gene are MDHEN and SYDVKM. This CDR3 has 14 residues. The junction had 0 bases not matched to a gene; V was cut back by 2 bases and J by 3 bases.

The chain combines TRBV7-8 with TRBJ1-2; D remains unclear. The CDR3 spans 14 residues. Germline CDR1 is SGHVS and CDR2 is FQNEAQ. V was shortened by 1 base and J by 0 bases, with 6 bases between the two germline ends. The chain's CDR3 is CASSLGGANYGYTF. The CDR3, as DNA: TGTGCCAGCAGCTTAGGAGGAGCTAACTATGGCTACACCTTC.